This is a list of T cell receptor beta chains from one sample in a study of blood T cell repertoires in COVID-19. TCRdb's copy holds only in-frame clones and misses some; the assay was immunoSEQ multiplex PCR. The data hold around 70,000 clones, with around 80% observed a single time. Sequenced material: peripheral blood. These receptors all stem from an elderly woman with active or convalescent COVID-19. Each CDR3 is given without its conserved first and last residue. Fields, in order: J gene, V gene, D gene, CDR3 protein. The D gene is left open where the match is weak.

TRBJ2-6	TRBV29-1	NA	SVTGPFSGANVLT
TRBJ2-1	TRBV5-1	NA	ASSLDLSYFGEQF
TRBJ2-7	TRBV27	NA	ASSFGGHYEQY
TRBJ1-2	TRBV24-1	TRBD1	ATSDPTGWGYT
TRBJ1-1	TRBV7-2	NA	ASSLEGVRNTEAF
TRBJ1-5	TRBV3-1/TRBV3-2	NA	ASSRSGNQPQH
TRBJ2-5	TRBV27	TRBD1	ARQGESQY
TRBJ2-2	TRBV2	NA	AGGVSRETGELF
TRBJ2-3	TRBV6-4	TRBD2	ASSDSWTSGGGTDTQY
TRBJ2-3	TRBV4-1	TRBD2	ASSQLGLAVTDTQY
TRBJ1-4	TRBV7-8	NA	ASSRASNEKLF
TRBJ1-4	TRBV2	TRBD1	ASSLGTGGEKLF
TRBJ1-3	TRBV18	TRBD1	ASSPRQGAPGNTIY
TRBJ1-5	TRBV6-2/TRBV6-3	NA	ASSYSAGTSNQPQH
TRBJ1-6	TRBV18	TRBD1	ASSPVRQGISPLH
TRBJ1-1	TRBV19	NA	ASSIGWWQGGTEAF
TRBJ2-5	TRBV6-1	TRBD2	ASSDPLAGSQETQY
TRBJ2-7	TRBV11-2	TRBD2	ASSPIRLGLAAYEQY
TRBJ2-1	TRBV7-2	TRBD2	ASSPPGLGGVGEQF
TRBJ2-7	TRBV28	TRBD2	ASSPSVAGRAYEQY
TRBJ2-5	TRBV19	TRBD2	ASSIGLAGGRSETQY
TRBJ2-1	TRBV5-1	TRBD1	ASSYGPGQHNEQF
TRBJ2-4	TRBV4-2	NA	ASSQNSQVELAKNIQY
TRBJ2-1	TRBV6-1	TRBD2	ASSVFGSAGGLNNEQF
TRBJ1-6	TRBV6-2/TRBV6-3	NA	ASSSPTGTSYNSPLH
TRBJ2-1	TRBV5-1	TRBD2	ASSLGGLAGVYHNEQF
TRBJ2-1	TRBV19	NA	ASSKAAGPNNEQF
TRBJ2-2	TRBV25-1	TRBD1	ATEGTGLTGELF
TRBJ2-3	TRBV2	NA	ASSLLGTDTQY
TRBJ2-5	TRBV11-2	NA	ASSFSVFQETQY
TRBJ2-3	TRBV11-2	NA	ASSTDMDTQY
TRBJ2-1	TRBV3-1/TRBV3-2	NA	ASSQLAYNEQF
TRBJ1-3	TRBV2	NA	ASSAEGIGSGNTIY
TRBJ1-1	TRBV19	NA	ASSTRTENTEAF
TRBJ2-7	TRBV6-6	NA	ASNHRQDASYEQY
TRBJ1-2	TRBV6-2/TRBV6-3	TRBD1	ASSHEGGRTGYGYT
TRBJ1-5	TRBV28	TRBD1	ASSSGGYQPQH
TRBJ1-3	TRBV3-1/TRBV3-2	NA	ASSLRGSGNTIY
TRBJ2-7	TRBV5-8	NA	ASSSNQGDYEQY
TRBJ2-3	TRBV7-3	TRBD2	ASSSSGNPDTQY
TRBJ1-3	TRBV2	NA	ASKTGSSGNTIY